Listed below are T cell receptor beta chains from one sample, sequenced in a study of tumour-infiltrating T cells in Burkitt lymphoma. The assay was immunoSEQ multiplex PCR, and TCRdb's table has in-frame clones only and misses some. The sample includes some 15,000 clones, roughly 79% seen only once; the top ten take 2.1%. Sequencing was performed on tumor tissue. The receptors were sampled from a human donor with diffuse large B-cell lymphoma. CDR3s include the opening cysteine and the closing phenylalanine or tryptophan. D genes are given only for firm matches. Size values are once, few and many counts, or a class for expanded clones, and some rows have none.

J: TRBJ1-4; D: .; V: TRBV6-5; size: .; DNA: TGTGCCAGCAGTTCCCGTGTAGCGGCTAATGAAAAACTGTTTTTT; CDR3: CASSSRVAANEKLFF
J: TRBJ1-1; D: .; V: TRBV7-2; size: .; DNA: TGTGCCAGCAGCTTAAGGGGCTCATTGAACACTGAAGCTTTCTTT; CDR3: CASSLRGSLNTEAFF
J: TRBJ1-5; D: .; V: TRBV5-4; size: .; DNA: TGTGCCAGCAGCCCAAGGAGGGGTTATAGCAATCAGCCCCAGCATTTT; CDR3: CASSPRRGYSNQPQHF
J: TRBJ2-1; D: TRBD2; V: TRBV9; size: .; DNA: TGTGCCAGCAGCGACCCCTGGGGACTAGCGGGATTAACCAATGAGCAGTTCTTC; CDR3: CASSDPWGLAGLTNEQFF
J: TRBJ1-5; D: .; V: TRBV6-5; size: once; DNA: TGTGCCAGCAGTTTCGACAGCTCATCCCATCAGCCCCAGCATTTT; CDR3: CASSFDSSSHQPQHF
J: TRBJ2-7; D: TRBD2; V: TRBV7-8; size: .; DNA: TGTGCCAGCAGCTTAGCCTTGAGCGGGGCGGACTACGAGCAGTACTTC; CDR3: CASSLALSGADYEQYF
J: TRBJ2-7; D: TRBD2; V: TRBV2; size: .; DNA: TGTGCCAGCAGTGAGGATGGCGGGAGTACTTACGAGCAGTACTTC; CDR3: CASSEDGGSTYEQYF
J: TRBJ2-7; D: .; V: TRBV18; size: few; DNA: TGTGCCAGCTCACCGGACTTTTTTGGGTCCTACGAGCAGTACTTC; CDR3: CASSPDFFGSYEQYF
J: TRBJ2-7; D: TRBD1; V: TRBV4-1; size: .; DNA: TGCGCCAGCAGCCAGGACCGGGACAGACCCTACGAGCAGTACTTC; CDR3: CASSQDRDRPYEQYF
J: TRBJ2-7; D: .; V: TRBV4-3; size: .; DNA: TGCGCCAGCAGCCGCGTGACCAACTACGAGCAGTACTTC; CDR3: CASSRVTNYEQYF
J: TRBJ1-1; D: .; V: TRBV7-9; size: .; DNA: TGTGCCAGCAGCGACAGACAGGACCCCATGAGCACTGAAGCTTTCTTT; CDR3: CASSDRQDPMSTEAFF
J: TRBJ1-1; D: .; V: TRBV9; size: .; DNA: TGTGCCAGCAGCGTAGATGTGGGGCTCAACACTGAAGCTTTCTTT; CDR3: CASSVDVGLNTEAFF
J: TRBJ1-1; D: .; V: TRBV4-3; size: .; DNA: TGCGCCAGCAGCCGAGACAGGCGGAAGGGCACTGAAGCTTTCTTT; CDR3: CASSRDRRKGTEAFF
J: TRBJ1-1; D: .; V: TRBV12-5; size: .; DNA: TGTGCTAGTGGTTTGGGAGGGAACACTGAAGCTTTCTTT; CDR3: CASGLGGNTEAFF
J: TRBJ2-3; D: TRBD2; V: TRBV10-1; size: .; DNA: TGCGCCAGCAGTGATGGGAGCGGGGGCACAGATACGCAGTATTTT; CDR3: CASSDGSGGTDTQYF
J: TRBJ1-1; D: .; V: TRBV28; size: .; DNA: TGTGCCAGCAGCCTACAGGGACTGAACACTGAAGCTTTCTTT; CDR3: CASSLQGLNTEAFF
J: TRBJ1-1; D: .; V: TRBV9; size: .; DNA: TGTGCCAGCAGCCCGAGGCTAGTGAACACTGAAGCTTTCTTT; CDR3: CASSPRLVNTEAFF
J: TRBJ1-5; D: .; V: TRBV6-5; size: .; DNA: TGTGCCAGCAGTTCCGGGACACCTCAGCCCCAGCATTTT; CDR3: CASSSGTPQPQHF
J: TRBJ1-2; D: TRBD1; V: TRBV7-2; size: .; DNA: TGTGCCAGCATCTACTCAGGGGGTTTGAACTATGGCTACACCTTC; CDR3: CASIYSGGLNYGYTF
J: TRBJ1-2; D: .; V: TRBV11-2; size: .; DNA: TGTGCCAGCAGCGTGAGAGCGGACCTGGGACACATCGCTAACTATGGCTACACCTTC; CDR3: CASSVRADLGHIANYGYTF
J: TRBJ1-1; D: TRBD1; V: TRBV6-5; size: few; DNA: TGTGCCAGCAGGCGCGCCGGGACAGGACCTGAAGCTTTCTTT; CDR3: CASRRAGTGPEAFF
J: TRBJ2-7; D: TRBD1; V: TRBV7-2; size: .; DNA: TGTGCCAGCAGCTCAACCGGGACAGGGGGCGTATACGAGCAGTACTTC; CDR3: CASSSTGTGGVYEQYF